Included here is one T cell receptor beta chain sequence, with context. This entry comes from a study of early T cells in non-severe SARS-CoV-2 infection. The wider study: The input, bulk RNA from unsorted whole blood, was sequenced, and chains were unpaired.

Individual cDNA molecules carried attached unique molecular identifiers. TCRdb reprocessed the 5' RACE reads via MiXCR and lists one record per CDR3 protein. The sample holds 70,000 to 95,000 distinct CDR3 sequences; about 14% are singletons and the top ten take approximately 0.62%. The sample taken for sequencing was whole blood. The receptor comes from an adult who was a healthcare worker with PCR-confirmed SARS-CoV-2 infection or an uninfected control (not recorded which).

The CDR3 protein is CASSETSGEQFF. In DNA, the CDR3 is TGTGCCAGCAGCGAGACTAGCGGTGAGCAGTTCTTC. The chain has TRBV7-2 and TRBJ2-1, with TRBD2 matching over 9 bases. The CDR3 consists of 12 residues. In germline, CDR1 is SGHTA, CDR2 FQGNSA. Losses at the gene ends were 5 bases for V and 9 bases for J; bases not matched to a gene: 2.